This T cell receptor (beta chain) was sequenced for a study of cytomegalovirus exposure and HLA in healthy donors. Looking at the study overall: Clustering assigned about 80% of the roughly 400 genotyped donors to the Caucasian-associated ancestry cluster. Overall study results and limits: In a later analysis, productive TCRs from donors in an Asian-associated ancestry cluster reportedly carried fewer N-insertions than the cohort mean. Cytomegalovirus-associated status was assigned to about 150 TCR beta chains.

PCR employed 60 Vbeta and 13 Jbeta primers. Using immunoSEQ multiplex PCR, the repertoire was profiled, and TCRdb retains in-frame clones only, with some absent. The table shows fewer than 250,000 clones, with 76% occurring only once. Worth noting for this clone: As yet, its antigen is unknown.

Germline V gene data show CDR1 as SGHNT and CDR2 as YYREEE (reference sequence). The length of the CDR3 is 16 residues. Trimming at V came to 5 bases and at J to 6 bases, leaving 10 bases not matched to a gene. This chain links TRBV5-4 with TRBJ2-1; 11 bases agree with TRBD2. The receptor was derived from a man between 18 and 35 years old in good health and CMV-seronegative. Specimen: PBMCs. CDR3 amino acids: CASRSLGLAGGNEQFF. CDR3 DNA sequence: TGTGCCAGCAGATCCCTGGGGCTAGCGGGAGGCAATGAGCAGTTCTTC.